This is a list of T cell receptor beta chains from one sample in a study of control samples from healthy donors and cancer patients. The assay was immunoSEQ multiplex PCR, and TCRdb's table has in-frame clones only and misses some. The data show over 7,500 clones, with 90% to 95% seen just once and approximately 20% held by the top ten. Sequenced material: PBMCs. The receptors come from a man in his 60s with colorectal cancer. Both conserved end residues are part of each CDR3. D genes are given only for firm matches. Size is omitted from some rows. Given values are once, few, many or a class for expanded clones.

D gene,CDR3 length,V gene,J gene,clone size,CDR3 protein,CDR3 DNA
-,13,TRBV15,TRBJ2-2,once,CATSREGVGELFF,TGTGCCACCAGCAGAGAAGGGGTCGGGGAGCTGTTTTTT
-,16,TRBV19,TRBJ1-5,-,CASSFGVYRLNQPQHF,TGTGCCAGTAGTTTTGGGGTCTATCGATTAAATCAGCCCCAGCATTTT
-,14,TRBV11-2,TRBJ1-2,-,CASSPGRLNYGYTF,TGTGCCAGCAGCCCCGGAAGGTTGAACTATGGCTACACCTTC
-,13,TRBV10-2,TRBJ1-3,-,CASSILSGNTIYF,TGCGCCAGCAGCATCCTCTCTGGAAACACCATATATTTT
-,16,TRBV11-1,TRBJ2-7,-,CASSLAWGTVAYEQYF,TGTGCCAGCAGCTTAGCGTGGGGGACCGTAGCCTACGAGCAGTACTTC
TRBD1,14,TRBV6-5,TRBJ1-2,-,CASSGTGKGYGYTF,TGTGCCAGCAGCGGGACAGGGAAGGGCTATGGCTACACCTTC
TRBD1,15,TRBV7-9,TRBJ2-7,once,CASSLGDDRAYEQYF,TGTGCCAGCAGCTTAGGGGATGACAGGGCCTACGAGCAGTACTTC
-,15,TRBV19,TRBJ1-2,-,CASSIEAVANYGYTF,TGTGCCAGTAGTATTGAAGCGGTGGCTAACTATGGCTACACCTTC
-,21,TRBV6-6,TRBJ2-1,-,CASSTERDIGGWSGSYNEQFF,TGTGCCAGCAGCACCGAACGGGACATAGGGGGGTGGTCAGGCTCCTACAATGAGCAGTTCTTC
-,14,TRBV28,TRBJ1-1,once,CASSFDTMNTEAFF,TGTGCCAGCAGTTTCGACACCATGAACACTGAAGCTTTCTTT
-,16,TRBV28,TRBJ1-1,-,CASSFLFFSPNTEAFF,TGCGCCAGCAGTTTTTTGTTTTTTAGCCCTAACACTGAAGCTTTCTTT
TRBD2,15,TRBV29-1,TRBJ2-1,-,CSVGGTSGSYNEQFF,TGCAGCGTTGGTGGGACTAGCGGGTCCTACAATGAGCAGTTCTTC
TRBD2,14,TRBV5-1,TRBJ2-2,-,CASSSSGATGELFF,TGCGCCAGCAGCTCCAGCGGGGCCACCGGGGAGCTGTTTTTT
-,14,TRBV15,TRBJ1-4,-,CATSSRGHNEKLFF,TGTGCCACCAGCAGTCGGGGGCATAATGAAAAACTGTTTTTT
-,15,TRBV28,TRBJ1-5,once,CALSSRFTSNQPQHF,TGTGCTCTAAGTAGCAGGTTTACAAGCAATCAGCCCCAGCATTTT
TRBD1,16,TRBV29-1,TRBJ2-2,-,CSVEEAGTGHTGELFF,TGCAGCGTTGAAGAGGCCGGGACAGGGCACACCGGGGAGCTGTTTTTT